The sample holds many counts of the clone carrying this T cell receptor (beta chain). What it recognizes is unknown. CDR1 KGHSH and CDR2 LQKENI come from the germline V gene. This CDR3 is built from 14 residues. The germline V and J ends were trimmed by 3 bases and 1 base, with 10 bases remaining between them. This sample was included in a study of human T cells and chemical hapten exposure. General observations from the study: While controls formed fewer of them, expanded TCRs formed significantly more large CDR3 similarity clusters. The donors suffered from alopecia, so their immune response may not match that of healthy people.

In TCRdb, the RACE reads were re-called with MiXCR into one record per CDR3 protein. Of tens of thousands of distinct CDR3 sequences listed, around 9.5% are singletons. Time point given: pre-sensitization, week 0. The treatment is: therapeutic diphenylcyclopropenone sensitization with weekly scalp DPC. The receptor was isolated from a woman between 40 and 55 years old with alopecia areata. Some clones in this sample may be carry-over from other donors' samples. The rearrangement links TRBV18 to TRBJ2-7; D remains unclear. The material sequenced was whole blood, taken in connection with sensitization to the hapten diphenylcyclopropenone (DPC). For the CDR3, the DNA is TGTGCCAGCTCACCTTCGGACGGTTCCTACGAGCAGTACTTC. Its protein product is CASSPSDGSYEQYF.